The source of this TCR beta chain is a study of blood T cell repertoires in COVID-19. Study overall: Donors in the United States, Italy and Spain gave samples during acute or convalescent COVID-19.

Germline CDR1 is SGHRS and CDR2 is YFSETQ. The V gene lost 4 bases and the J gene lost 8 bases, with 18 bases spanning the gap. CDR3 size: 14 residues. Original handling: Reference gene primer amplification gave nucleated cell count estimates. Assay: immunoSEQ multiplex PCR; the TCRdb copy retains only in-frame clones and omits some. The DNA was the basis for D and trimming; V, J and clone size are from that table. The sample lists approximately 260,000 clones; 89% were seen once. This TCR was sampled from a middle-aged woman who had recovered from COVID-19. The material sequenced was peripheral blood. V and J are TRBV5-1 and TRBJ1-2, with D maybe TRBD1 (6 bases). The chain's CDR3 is CASSTTGFSEGYTF. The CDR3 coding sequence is TGCGCCAGCAGCACAACAGGGTTCTCGGAAGGCTACACCTTC.